This is a list of T cell receptor beta chains from one sample in a study of OX40 agonist ivuxolimab in advanced cancers. Profiled with immunoSEQ multiplex PCR; TCRdb holds only in-frame clones, not every one. The sample shows roughly 13,000 clones, 80% to 90% of them seen only once. The source was CD4+ or CD8+ T cells sorted from blood, collected in a trial of the OX40 agonist ivuxolimab. Source of these receptors: an adult with an advanced solid tumor such as melanoma, head and neck, liver or kidney cancer. The CDR3 runs from the conserved cysteine through the conserved F or W. Fields, in order: D gene, J gene, V gene, clone size, CDR3 protein, CDR3 DNA. A D gene is named only where the DNA matches it firmly. The listing skips clone size in some rows; elsewhere it reads once, few, many or a size class.

d_call: -
j_call: TRBJ2-7
v_call: TRBV21-1
clone_size: -
cdr3_aa: CASSKRGKALEQYF
cdr3_nt: TGTGCCAGCAGCAAGCGAGGGAAGGCTCTCGAGCAGTACTTC

d_call: -
j_call: TRBJ2-3
v_call: TRBV7-3
clone_size: -
cdr3_aa: CASSPTRGTDTQYF
cdr3_nt: TGTGCCAGCAGCCCCACACGGGGTACAGATACGCAGTATTTT

d_call: -
j_call: TRBJ2-4
v_call: TRBV5-1
clone_size: -
cdr3_aa: CASSLERRGTLAKNIQYF
cdr3_nt: TGCGCCAGCAGCTTGGAAAGGAGAGGGACTCTAGCCAAAAACATTCAGTACTTC

d_call: -
j_call: TRBJ1-5
v_call: TRBV7-9
clone_size: few
cdr3_aa: CASSLALSGAPQPQHF
cdr3_nt: TGTGCCAGCAGCTTAGCGCTTTCGGGGGCGCCCCAGCCCCAGCATTTT

d_call: -
j_call: TRBJ2-2
v_call: TRBV7-9
clone_size: few
cdr3_aa: CASSFLTTGELFF
cdr3_nt: TGTGCCAGCAGCTTCCTCACCACCGGGGAGCTGTTTTTT

d_call: -
j_call: TRBJ1-6
v_call: TRBV9
clone_size: -
cdr3_aa: CASSAADYSPLHF
cdr3_nt: TGTGCCAGCAGCGCGGCAGATTACTCACCCCTCCACTTT

d_call: TRBD2
j_call: TRBJ2-1
v_call: TRBV12-5
clone_size: -
cdr3_aa: CASGFRSGGATNEQFF
cdr3_nt: TGTGCTAGTGGTTTCCGTAGCGGGGGGGCAACTAATGAGCAGTTCTTC

d_call: -
j_call: TRBJ1-3
v_call: TRBV2
clone_size: -
cdr3_aa: CASGAGPYRGNTIYF
cdr3_nt: TGTGCCAGCGGGGCAGGGCCATACCGGGGAAACACCATATATTTT

d_call: -
j_call: TRBJ1-1
v_call: TRBV6-5
clone_size: -
cdr3_aa: CASSFFLGYTEAFF
cdr3_nt: TGTGCCAGCAGTTTCTTCCTGGGTTACACTGAAGCTTTCTTT

d_call: -
j_call: TRBJ1-5
v_call: TRBV7-9
clone_size: -
cdr3_aa: CASSFSGQPQHF
cdr3_nt: TGTGCCAGCAGCTTCAGCGGCCAGCCCCAGCATTTT

d_call: -
j_call: TRBJ2-3
v_call: TRBV18
clone_size: -
cdr3_aa: CASSPPGLGTDTQYF
cdr3_nt: TGTGCCAGCTCACCTCCTGGTCTAGGCACAGATACGCAGTATTTT

d_call: -
j_call: TRBJ2-4
v_call: TRBV5-5
clone_size: -
cdr3_aa: CASSLGALAKNIQYF
cdr3_nt: TGTGCCAGCAGCTTGGGGGCCCTAGCCAAAAACATTCAGTACTTC

d_call: -
j_call: TRBJ2-3
v_call: TRBV30
clone_size: -
cdr3_aa: CAWDSDTDTQYF
cdr3_nt: TGTGCCTGGGACTCTGACACAGATACGCAGTATTTT

d_call: -
j_call: TRBJ2-7
v_call: TRBV5-1
clone_size: -
cdr3_aa: CASKTGKGAYEQYF
cdr3_nt: TGCGCCAGCAAGACGGGAAAAGGAGCCTACGAGCAGTACTTC

d_call: TRBD2
j_call: TRBJ2-3
v_call: TRBV6-1
clone_size: -
cdr3_aa: CASSRTSGTDTQYF
cdr3_nt: TGTGCCAGCTCCCGGACTAGCGGTACAGATACGCAGTATTTT

d_call: -
j_call: TRBJ1-1
v_call: TRBV7-2
clone_size: -
cdr3_aa: CASSYRGTMNTEAFF
cdr3_nt: TGTGCCAGCAGCTATCGGGGGACTATGAACACTGAAGCTTTCTTT

d_call: TRBD1
j_call: TRBJ1-1
v_call: TRBV19
clone_size: -
cdr3_aa: CASSIPGQRNTEAFF
cdr3_nt: TGTGCCAGTAGTATTCCGGGACAGAGGAACACTGAAGCTTTCTTT

d_call: TRBD2
j_call: TRBJ2-1
v_call: TRBV7-9
clone_size: -
cdr3_aa: CASSFGLAAYNEQFF
cdr3_nt: TGTGCCAGCAGCTTCGGACTAGCGGCTTACAATGAGCAGTTCTTC

d_call: -
j_call: TRBJ1-2
v_call: TRBV5-3
clone_size: -
cdr3_aa: CARSLFEGVCGYTF
cdr3_nt: TGTGCCAGAAGCTTGTTCGAGGGGGTGTGTGGCTACACCTTC

d_call: -
j_call: TRBJ1-2
v_call: TRBV5-5
clone_size: few
cdr3_aa: CASSSRANGGDGYTF
cdr3_nt: TGTGCCAGCAGCTCACGGGCCAACGGTGGGGATGGCTACACCTTC

d_call: -
j_call: TRBJ2-5
v_call: TRBV11-2
clone_size: once
cdr3_aa: CASSWIAPRETQYF
cdr3_nt: TGTGCCAGCAGCTGGATAGCGCCTCGCGAGACCCAGTACTTC

d_call: -
j_call: TRBJ2-2
v_call: TRBV5-1
clone_size: -
cdr3_aa: CASSPTGGAAGELFF
cdr3_nt: TGCGCCAGCAGCCCGACAGGTGGGGCGGCGGGGGAGCTGTTTTTT

d_call: -
j_call: TRBJ2-1
v_call: TRBV18
clone_size: -
cdr3_aa: CASSPDRTEQFF
cdr3_nt: TGTGCCAGCTCACCAGACAGGACTGAGCAGTTCTTC

d_call: -
j_call: TRBJ1-2
v_call: TRBV7-2
clone_size: -
cdr3_aa: CASSLGPRRGMYGYTF
cdr3_nt: TGTGCCAGCAGCTTAGGCCCCCGGCGGGGTATGTATGGCTACACCTTC

d_call: TRBD1
j_call: TRBJ2-2
v_call: TRBV9
clone_size: -
cdr3_aa: CASSPRRTGATGELFF
cdr3_nt: TGTGCCAGCAGCCCCCGACGGACAGGGGCTACCGGGGAGCTGTTTTTT

d_call: TRBD1
j_call: TRBJ1-2
v_call: TRBV5-1
clone_size: few
cdr3_aa: CASSLDRQGAGYTF
cdr3_nt: TGCGCCAGCAGCTTAGATCGACAGGGCGCTGGCTACACCTTC

d_call: -
j_call: TRBJ2-7
v_call: TRBV5-1
clone_size: once
cdr3_aa: CASSLAATTTSTYEQYF
cdr3_nt: TGCGCCAGCAGCTTGGCCGCTACGACTACCTCGACCTACGAGCAGTACTTC

d_call: -
j_call: TRBJ2-7
v_call: TRBV5-6
clone_size: -
cdr3_aa: CASSLFGRGETHEQYF
cdr3_nt: TGTGCCAGCAGCTTGTTCGGCAGGGGAGAAACCCACGAGCAGTACTTC

d_call: -
j_call: TRBJ2-4
v_call: TRBV7-2
clone_size: -
cdr3_aa: CASSFEGTKNIQYF
cdr3_nt: TGTGCCAGCAGCTTTGAGGGTACCAAAAACATTCAGTACTTC

d_call: -
j_call: TRBJ2-1
v_call: TRBV19
clone_size: -
cdr3_aa: CASSMSQGTEQFF
cdr3_nt: TGTGCCAGTAGTATGTCCCAGGGCACTGAGCAGTTCTTC

d_call: TRBD2
j_call: TRBJ2-7
v_call: TRBV5-1
clone_size: -
cdr3_aa: CASSPLAGPSYEQYF
cdr3_nt: TGCGCCAGCAGCCCGCTAGCGGGACCTTCCTACGAGCAGTACTTC